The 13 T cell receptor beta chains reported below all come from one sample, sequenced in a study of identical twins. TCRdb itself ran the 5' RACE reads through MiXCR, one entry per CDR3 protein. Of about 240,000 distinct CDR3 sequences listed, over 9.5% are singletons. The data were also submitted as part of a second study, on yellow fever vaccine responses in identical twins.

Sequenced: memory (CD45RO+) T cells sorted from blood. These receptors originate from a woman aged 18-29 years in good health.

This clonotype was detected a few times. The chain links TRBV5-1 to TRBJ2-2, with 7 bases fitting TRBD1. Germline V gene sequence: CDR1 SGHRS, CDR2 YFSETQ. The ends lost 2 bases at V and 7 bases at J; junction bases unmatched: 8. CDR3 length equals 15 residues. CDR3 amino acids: CASSFRDRSDGELFF. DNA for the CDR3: TGCGCCAGCAGCTTCCGGGACAGATCGGACGGGGAGCTGTTTTTT.

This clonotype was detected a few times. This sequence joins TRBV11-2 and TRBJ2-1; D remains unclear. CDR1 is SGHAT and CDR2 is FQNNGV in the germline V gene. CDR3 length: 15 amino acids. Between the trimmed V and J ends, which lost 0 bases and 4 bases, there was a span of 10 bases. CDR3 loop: CASSLELDPYNEQFF. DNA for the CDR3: TGTGCCAGCAGCTTAGAACTGGATCCTTACAATGAGCAGTTCTTC. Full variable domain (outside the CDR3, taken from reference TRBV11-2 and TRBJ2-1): EAGVAQSPRYKIIEKRQSVAFWCNPISGHATLYWYQQILGQGPKLLIQFQNNGVVDDSQLPKDRFSAERLKGVDSTLKIQPAKLEDSAVYLCASSLELDPYNEQFFGPGTRLTVL.

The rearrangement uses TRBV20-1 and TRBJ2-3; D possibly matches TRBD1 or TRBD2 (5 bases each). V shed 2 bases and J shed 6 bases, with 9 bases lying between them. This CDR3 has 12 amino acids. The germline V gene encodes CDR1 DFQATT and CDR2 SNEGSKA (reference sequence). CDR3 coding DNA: TGCAGTGCTAGATCGGGACGGGATACGCAGTATTTT. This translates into CSARSGRDTQYF.

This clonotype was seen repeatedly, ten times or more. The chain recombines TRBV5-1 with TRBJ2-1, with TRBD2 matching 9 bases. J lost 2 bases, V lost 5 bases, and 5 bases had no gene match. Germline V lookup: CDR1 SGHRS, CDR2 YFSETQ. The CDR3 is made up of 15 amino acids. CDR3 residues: CASRREGGTYNEQFF. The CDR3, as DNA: TGCGCCAGCAGGCGGGAGGGCGGAACCTACAATGAGCAGTTCTTC. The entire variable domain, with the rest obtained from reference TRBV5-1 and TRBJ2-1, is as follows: KAGVTQTPRYLIKTRGQQVTLSCSPISGHRSVSWYQQTPGQGLQFLFEYFSETQRNKGNFPGRFSGRQFSNSRSEMNVSTLELGDSALYLCASRREGGTYNEQFFGPGTRLTVL.

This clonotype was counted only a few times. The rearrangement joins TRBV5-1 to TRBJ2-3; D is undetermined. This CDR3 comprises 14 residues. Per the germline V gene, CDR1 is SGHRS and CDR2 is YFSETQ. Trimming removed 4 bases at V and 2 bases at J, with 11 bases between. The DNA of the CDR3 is TGCGCCAGCAGCCTACCGATCTCCACAGATACGCAGTATTTT. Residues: CASSLPISTDTQYF. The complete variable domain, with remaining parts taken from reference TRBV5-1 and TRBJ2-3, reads KAGVTQTPRYLIKTRGQQVTLSCSPISGHRSVSWYQQTPGQGLQFLFEYFSETQRNKGNFPGRFSGRQFSNSRSEMNVSTLELGDSALYLCASSLPISTDTQYFGPGTRLTVL.

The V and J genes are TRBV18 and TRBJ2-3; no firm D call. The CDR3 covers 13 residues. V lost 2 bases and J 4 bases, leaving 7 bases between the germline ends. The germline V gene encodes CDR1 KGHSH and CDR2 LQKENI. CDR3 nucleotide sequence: TGTGCCAGCTCACCAGAGGTAGCAGATACGCAGTATTTT. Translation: CASSPEVADTQYF. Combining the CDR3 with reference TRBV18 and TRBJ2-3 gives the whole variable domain NAGVMQNPRHLVRRRGQEARLRCSPMKGHSHVYWYRQLPEEGLKFMVYLQKENIIDESGMPKERFSAEFPKEGPSILRIQQVVRGDSAAYFCASSPEVADTQYFGPGTRLTVL.

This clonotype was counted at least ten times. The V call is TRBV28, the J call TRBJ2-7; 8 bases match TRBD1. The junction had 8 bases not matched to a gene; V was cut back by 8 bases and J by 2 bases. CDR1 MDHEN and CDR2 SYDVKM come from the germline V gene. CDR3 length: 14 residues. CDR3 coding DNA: TGTGCCAGCCAGACCCCCAGGGGGCCCTACGAGCAGTACTTC. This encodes CASQTPRGPYEQYF.

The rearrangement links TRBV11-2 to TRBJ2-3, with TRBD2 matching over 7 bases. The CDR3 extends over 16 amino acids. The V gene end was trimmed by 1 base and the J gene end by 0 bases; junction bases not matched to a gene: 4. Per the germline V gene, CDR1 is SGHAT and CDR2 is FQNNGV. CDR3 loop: CASSLVSSGSTDTQYF. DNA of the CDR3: TGTGCCAGCAGCTTAGTTAGTAGCGGGAGCACAGATACGCAGTATTTT.

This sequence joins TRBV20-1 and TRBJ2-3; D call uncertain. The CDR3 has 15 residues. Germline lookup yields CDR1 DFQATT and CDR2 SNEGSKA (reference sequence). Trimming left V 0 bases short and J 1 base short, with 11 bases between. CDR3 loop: CSARDQTSGTDTQYF. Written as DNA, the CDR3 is TGCAGTGCTAGAGACCAAACCAGCGGCACAGATACGCAGTATTTT.

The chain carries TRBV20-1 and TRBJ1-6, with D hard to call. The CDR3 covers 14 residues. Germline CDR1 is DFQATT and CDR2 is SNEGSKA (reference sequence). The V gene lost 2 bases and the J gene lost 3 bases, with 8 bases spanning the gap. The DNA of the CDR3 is TGCAGTGCTAGATCGCGGGGCTATAATTCACCCCTCCACTTT. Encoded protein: CSARSRGYNSPLHF.

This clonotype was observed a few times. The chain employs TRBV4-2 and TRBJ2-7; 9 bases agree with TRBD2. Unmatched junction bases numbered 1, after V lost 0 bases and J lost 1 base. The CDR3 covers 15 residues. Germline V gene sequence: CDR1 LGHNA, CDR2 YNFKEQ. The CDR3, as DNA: TGTGCCAGCAGCCAAGAGCGGGAGGGATCCTACGAGCAGTACTTC. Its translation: CASSQEREGSYEQYF.

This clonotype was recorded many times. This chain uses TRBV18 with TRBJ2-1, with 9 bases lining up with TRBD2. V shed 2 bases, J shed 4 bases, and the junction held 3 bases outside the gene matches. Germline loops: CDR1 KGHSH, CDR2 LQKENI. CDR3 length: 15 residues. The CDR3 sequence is CASSPGSGSYNEQFF. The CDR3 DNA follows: TGTGCCAGCTCACCAGGTAGCGGGAGTTACAATGAGCAGTTCTTC. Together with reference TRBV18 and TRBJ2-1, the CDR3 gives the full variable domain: NAGVMQNPRHLVRRRGQEARLRCSPMKGHSHVYWYRQLPEEGLKFMVYLQKENIIDESGMPKERFSAEFPKEGPSILRIQQVVRGDSAAYFCASSPGSGSYNEQFFGPGTRLTVL.

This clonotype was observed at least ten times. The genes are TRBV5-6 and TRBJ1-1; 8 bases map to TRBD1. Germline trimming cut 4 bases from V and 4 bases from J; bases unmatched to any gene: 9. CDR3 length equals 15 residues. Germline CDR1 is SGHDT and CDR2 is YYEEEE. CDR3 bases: TGTGCCAGCAGCCCGCCCGGACAGGGAGGCACTGAAGCTTTCTTT. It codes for CASSPPGQGGTEAFF.